The rows below give T cell receptor beta chains drawn from one sample of a study of T cells in Graves' hyperthyroidism and ophthalmopathy. Each CDR3 protein is one row after TCRdb ran MiXCR on the multiplex PCR reads. The data hold about 400,000 distinct CDR3 sequences, with less than 20% observed a single time. Material: blood. The origin of the receptors is a woman younger than 30 with Graves' hyperthyroidism. The CDR3 runs from the conserved cysteine through the conserved F or W. The D gene is left open where the match is weak. Clone size is given for some rows only: seen once, a few or many times, or a class if the clone is expanded.

.	TRBJ2-5	many	TRBV10-2	TGCGCCAGCAGTGGGGCGGCTCAGGAGACCCAGTACTTC	CASSGAAQETQYF
.	TRBJ1-3	few	TRBV7-2	TGTGCCAGCAGCCTTATAATCTCTGGAAACACCATATATTTT	CASSLIISGNTIYF
TRBD2	TRBJ2-3	many	TRBV7-3	TGTGCCAGCAGCTTAAGGGGGGGGGTGGATACGCAGTATTTT	CASSLRGGVDTQYF
.	TRBJ2-3	.	TRBV27	TGTGCCAGCAGCTCGAGGGAATTCGCGCCATATACGCAGTATTTT	CASSSREFAPYTQYF
TRBD1	TRBJ2-7	many	TRBV12-3/TRBV12-4	TGTGCCAGCAGCTTCCAGGGGGCTGTAGGCGAGCAGTACTTC	CASSFQGAVGEQYF
.	TRBJ1-1	many	TRBV27	TGTGCCAGCAGTTTATCAGGTTCTGCCACTGAAGCTTTCTTT	CASSLSGSATEAFF
.	TRBJ2-7	many	TRBV3-1	TGTGCCAGCAGCCAAGGGTGGAGCTCCTACGAGCAGTACTTC	CASSQGWSSYEQYF
TRBD1	TRBJ1-1	many	TRBV4-1	TGCGCCAGCAGCCGCGTGGGACAGGGGAACACTGAAGCTTTCTTT	CASSRVGQGNTEAFF
.	TRBJ2-1	many	TRBV5-1	TGCGCCAGCGCAAAGGGGCCCGAGGGCTACAATGAGCAGTTCTTC	CASAKGPEGYNEQFF
.	TRBJ1-2	many	TRBV7-3	TGTGCCAGCAGCCAGGGTTGGGGGCGGTATGGCTACACCTTC	CASSQGWGRYGYTF
.	TRBJ2-7	many	TRBV11-2	TGTGCCAGCAGCTTAGCCGGGGGGCGGGGGAACTACGAGCAGTACTTC	CASSLAGGRGNYEQYF
TRBD1	TRBJ2-7	many	TRBV12-3/TRBV12-4	TGTGCCAGCAGTTTTGTTACGACAGGGCCAAAGGGCTACGAGCAGTACTTC	CASSFVTTGPKGYEQYF
TRBD2	TRBJ2-5	few	TRBV3-1	TGTGCCAGCAGCCGTGCAGCGGGAGCGAGGGAGACCCAGTACTTC	CASSRAAGARETQYF
TRBD2	TRBJ2-3	.	TRBV20-1	TGCAGTGCTAATCCAAGCGGGAGGGCCAGAGATACGCAGTATTTT	CSANPSGRARDTQYF
.	TRBJ2-7	.	TRBV2	TGTGCCAGCGGGGAAACAGGGAAGGCCCCCTACGAGCAGTACTTC	CASGETGKAPYEQYF
.	TRBJ1-2	.	TRBV5-6	TGTGCCAGCAGCTTGGGGCGACCCTACTATGGCTACACCTTC	CASSLGRPYYGYTF
.	TRBJ1-5	.	TRBV28	TGTGCCAGCAGCGCGGGACACGTCGGATATAGCAATCAGCCCCAGCATTTT	CASSAGHVGYSNQPQHF
TRBD2	TRBJ2-1	many	TRBV5-1	TGCGCCAGCAGCCCAATCCCGGGACTAGAGGGGACTGAGCAGTTCTTC	CASSPIPGLEGTEQFF
TRBD2	TRBJ2-5	.	TRBV5-1	TGCGCCAGCAGCTTGGCTACTAGCGGGCGCCAAGAGACCCAGTACTTC	CASSLATSGRQETQYF
.	TRBJ1-5	.	TRBV19	TGTGCCAGTAGTGTTCAGGGTGGGCCCCAGCATTTT	CASSVQGGPQHF
TRBD1	TRBJ2-1	few	TRBV7-7	TGTGCTAGCAGCTCGGGACAGGAGGGATACGATGAGCAGTTCTTC	CASSSGQEGYDEQFF
.	TRBJ2-5	many	TRBV11-3	TGTGCCAGCAGCTTAGGGCAGGGATTCCAAGAGACCCAGTACTTC	CASSLGQGFQETQYF
TRBD2	TRBJ2-7	many	TRBV29-1	TGCAGCGTTGGTGGACTAGCGGGAGCGAGTCACCCCTACGAGCAGTACTTC	CSVGGLAGASHPYEQYF
.	TRBJ2-5	few	TRBV6-1	TGTGCCAGCAGTGAAGTTGGACGCAGAGAAGAGACCCAGTACTTC	CASSEVGRREETQYF
TRBD1	TRBJ1-1	few	TRBV29-1	TGCAGCGTTATACCTGCGGGACAGGGGGCGGTAGGGGCTTTCTTT	CSVIPAGQGAVGAFF
.	TRBJ2-2	many	TRBV18	TGTGCCAGCTCACCATCAGCCGGGGAGCTGTTTTTT	CASSPSAGELFF
.	TRBJ1-1	.	TRBV4-1	TGCGCCAGCAGCCAAAAGACAACAACCCGGGGGACTGAAGCTTTCTTT	CASSQKTTTRGTEAFF
.	TRBJ1-2	many	TRBV2	TGTGCCAGCAGCCCAAACAGGGCAGGGTATGGCTACACCTTC	CASSPNRAGYGYTF
.	TRBJ1-5	many	TRBV2	TGTGCCAGCAGCGCCGGGGGGGGGGACGATCAGCCCCAGCATTTT	CASSAGGGDDQPQHF
.	TRBJ2-5	.	TRBV7-8	.	CASSFYICSATQQGQETQYF
TRBD1	TRBJ1-1	many	TRBV18	TGTGCCAGCTCCTCGGGGGACAGACTGGATGCTTTCTTT	CASSSGDRLDAFF
.	TRBJ2-7	many	TRBV6-1	TGTGCCAGCGGCTTCGTTTCCTACGAGCAGTACTTC	CASGFVSYEQYF
.	TRBJ2-3	many	TRBV7-6	TGTGCCAGCAGCTTAGAAGCGGAGGCTAGCACAGATACGCAGTATTTT	CASSLEAEASTDTQYF
.	TRBJ1-3	many	TRBV10-3	TGTGCCATCAGTGACAGTCAGCGATCTGGAAACACCATATATTTT	CAISDSQRSGNTIYF
TRBD2	TRBJ2-1	.	TRBV7-3	TGTGCCAGCAGCTTGGGGGGACTAGCGGGAGGAGGTGAGCAGTTCTTC	CASSLGGLAGGGEQFF
.	TRBJ1-5	many	TRBV19	TGTGCCAGTAGTATCCGCGTTGACAGCAATCAGCCCCAGCATTTT	CASSIRVDSNQPQHF
.	TRBJ1-2	.	TRBV12-3/TRBV12-4	TGTGCCAGCAGTTTCGGGACTCAGGTGAACCTCTATGGCTACACCTTC	CASSFGTQVNLYGYTF
TRBD2	TRBJ2-3	many	TRBV11-2	TGTGCCAGCAGTTCACGACTAGCGGGAGGGTGGCGGGATACGCAGTATTTT	CASSSRLAGGWRDTQYF
TRBD2	TRBJ2-2	many	TRBV5-1	TGCGCCAGCAGACCGCGGGAGGATGGGGAGCTGTTTTTT	CASRPREDGELFF
.	TRBJ2-7	.	TRBV4-1	TGCGCCAGCAGCGGCGATATCGGGCTTTACGAGCAGTACTTC	CASSGDIGLYEQYF
.	TRBJ1-1	few	TRBV10-3	TGTGCCACCTCTGGTGAAGGGGCCCCTCGGGCTTTCTTT	CATSGEGAPRAFF
TRBD1	TRBJ1-2	many	TRBV18	TGTGCCAGCTCACGTGGGGACAGTCAACGTGGCTACACCTTC	CASSRGDSQRGYTF
.	TRBJ2-3	many	TRBV12-3/TRBV12-4	TGTGCCAGCATACAGGGCGGGAGTCAATGGACAGATACGCAGTATTTT	CASIQGGSQWTDTQYF
.	TRBJ1-1	.	TRBV5-1	TGCGCCAGCAGCTTGGCCGGGCAGTTTAACACTGAAGCTTTCTTT	CASSLAGQFNTEAFF
TRBD2	TRBJ2-1	many	TRBV7-3	TGTGCCAGCAGCTTGCGAGCGGGAGGGCTAGGAGGTGAGCAGTTCTTC	CASSLRAGGLGGEQFF
.	TRBJ2-1	.	TRBV7-2	TGTGCCAGCAGCTTAGCCAGGGTGAAATACAATGAGCAGTTCTTC	CASSLARVKYNEQFF
.	TRBJ2-3	many	TRBV7-3	TGTGCCAGCAGTCCCGTGGGGGCCACAGATACGCAGTATTTT	CASSPVGATDTQYF
.	TRBJ2-3	many	TRBV12-3/TRBV12-4	TGTGCCAGCAGTTTTTCTCGGGATACGCAGTATTTT	CASSFSRDTQYF
.	TRBJ2-2	many	TRBV6-5	TGTGCCAGCAGTTACTCTGGGACACTATCGAACACCGGGGAGCTGTTTTTT	CASSYSGTLSNTGELFF
.	TRBJ1-1	.	TRBV10-3	TGTGCCATCAGACTCGAGATGAACACTGAAGCTTTCTTT	CAIRLEMNTEAFF
.	TRBJ2-5	many	TRBV7-8	TGTGCCAGCAGCCCCCCGAGGGGGGCACCCTCGATCCTGTACTTC	CASSPPRGAPSILYF
.	TRBJ1-1	few	TRBV4-1	TGCGCCAGCAGCCAACCCAGGTTGAACACTGAAGCTTTCTTT	CASSQPRLNTEAFF
TRBD1	TRBJ2-3	many	TRBV28	TGTGCCAGCGCCGGGACAGGGGCCACAGATACGCAGTATTTT	CASAGTGATDTQYF
.	TRBJ2-2	many	TRBV28	TGTGCCAGCAGTTTAGGATTATGGGGGACCGGGGAGCTGTTTTTT	CASSLGLWGTGELFF
.	TRBJ2-2	many	TRBV2	TGTGCCAGCAGTGAGGTGCCCGGGGGGGAGCTGTTTTTT	CASSEVPGGELFF
.	TRBJ1-4	few	TRBV18	TGTGCCAGCTCACTCGGACAGCGAACTAATGAAAAACTGTTTTTT	CASSLGQRTNEKLFF
.	TRBJ2-5	.	TRBV6-5	TGTGCCAGCAGTTACTCGTGGGAGGAGACCCAGTACTTC	CASSYSWEETQYF
.	TRBJ1-2	many	TRBV11-2	TGTGCCAGCAGCTTAAGGGACACCTTC	CASSLRDTF
TRBD1	TRBJ2-7	many	TRBV18	TGTGCCAGCTCACCGCCGGGACAGGGATTCTCCTACGAGCAGTACTTC	CASSPPGQGFSYEQYF
.	TRBJ2-7	many	TRBV5-1	TGCGCCAGCAGCTTACAGGGAGGAATCTACGAGCAGTACTTC	CASSLQGGIYEQYF